Included here is one T cell receptor beta chain sequence, with context. The target antigen is unknown. The source of the sample is a study of post-analysis software for immune sequencing data. Study background: Relapsing-remitting, secondary progressive and progressive-relapsing multiple sclerosis were all included among the disease courses. Study-wide results and caveats: Relative to controls, patients had a handful of TRBV segments at higher frequency, with TRBV5-6, TRBV5-1 and TRBV20-1 among these. Normalized Chao1 diversity was significantly reduced in patients versus controls.

Researchers reported that TCR beta cDNA libraries carried unique molecular identifiers. Researchers reported 520,000 or so cDNA molecules coming from approximately 0.95 to 9.8 million T cells. MiXCR, applied by TCRdb to the PCR reads, yields one record per CDR3 protein. Of about 400,000 distinct CDR3 sequences in the sample, roughly 30% were seen once. With 2 bases clipped from V and 8 bases from J, the junction kept 11 bases outside the gene matches. This CDR3 has 14 residues. Germline V gene data show CDR1 as GTSNPN and CDR2 as SVGIG (reference sequence). This sequence was found in a girl under 18 with multiple sclerosis. The chain is built from TRBV30 and TRBJ1-2, with 7 bases matching TRBD1. Sequencing used blood. CDR3 nucleotides: TGTGCCTGGAGTACCAACAGGGGCGGTAGAGGCTACACCTTC. Translating it yields CAWSTNRGGRGYTF.